Ten or more counts support the clone carrying this T cell receptor (beta chain). The data stem from a study of early T cells in non-severe SARS-CoV-2 infection. Study summary: Sequenced material consisted of bulk RNA (from unsorted whole blood), and chains were unpaired.

Separate cDNA molecules each had unique molecular identifiers attached to them. TCRdb ran MiXCR on the 5' RACE reads and lists one entry per CDR3 protein. The profile shows 60,000 to 70,000 distinct CDR3 sequences, approximately 5.9% of them singletons. J was trimmed by 1 base and V by 4 bases; bases with no gene match: 4. Germline V gene sequence: CDR1 SGHKS, CDR2 YYEKEE (reference sequence). The CDR3 is 15 amino acids. The gene calls are TRBV5-5 and TRBJ1-1; 10 bases map to TRBD1. The sequences come from whole blood, collected at baseline. The TCR comes from an adult who was a healthcare worker with PCR-confirmed SARS-CoV-2 infection or an uninfected control (not recorded which). The CDR3 reads CASSTGDRGNTEAFF. DNA for the CDR3: TGTGCCAGCAGCACGGGGGACAGGGGGAACACTGAAGCTTTCTTT.